This TCR beta chain was recovered during a study of beta chain features in type 1 diabetes. Study-level results: Patients with Type 1 diabetes showed moderately but significantly shorter TCRB CDR3s in all four CD4+ subsets.

The CDR3 runs to 14 residues. From germline, CDR1 is SGHTA and CDR2 FQGNSA. The germline V and J ends were trimmed by 2 bases and 6 bases, with 11 bases remaining between them. Expressed TCRB transcripts were sequenced because the isolated RNA had all been reverse transcribed beforehand. Here immunoSEQ multiplex PCR was the method, and the copy in TCRdb shows in-frame clones only, minus some. The repertoire has 300,000 to 450,000 clones, about 12% of them found once; the top ten carry 0.0095% to 0.013%. The table lists this clone with a few counts. The antigen is undetermined. The clonotype was recovered from a woman aged 18-35 years with type 1 diabetes. The chain uses TRBV7-2 and TRBJ2-1; D not certain. Sequencing was performed on naive CD4+ T cells from blood. CDR3 sequence reads: CASSLSQAINEQFF. The CDR3 DNA sequence: TGTGCCAGCAGCTTAAGTCAGGCTATCAATGAGCAGTTCTTC.